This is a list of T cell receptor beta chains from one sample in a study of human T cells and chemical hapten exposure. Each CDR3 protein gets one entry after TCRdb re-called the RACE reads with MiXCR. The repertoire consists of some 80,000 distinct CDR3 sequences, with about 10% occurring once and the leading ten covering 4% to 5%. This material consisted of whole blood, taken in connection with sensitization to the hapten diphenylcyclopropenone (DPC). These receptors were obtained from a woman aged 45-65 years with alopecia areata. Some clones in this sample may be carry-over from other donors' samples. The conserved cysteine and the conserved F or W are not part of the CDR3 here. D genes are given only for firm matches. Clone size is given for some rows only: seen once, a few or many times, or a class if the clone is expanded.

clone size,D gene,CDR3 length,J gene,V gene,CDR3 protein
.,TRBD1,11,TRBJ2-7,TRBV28,ASRVGQGYEQY
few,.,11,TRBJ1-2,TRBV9,ASSPDINYGYT
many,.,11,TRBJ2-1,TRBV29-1,SAARQVGGEQF
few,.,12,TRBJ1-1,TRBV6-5,ASRSGRGDTEAF
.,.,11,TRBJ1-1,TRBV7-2,ASSLCMNTEAF
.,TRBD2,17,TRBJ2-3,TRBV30,AWSGDSSGSSRGTDTQY
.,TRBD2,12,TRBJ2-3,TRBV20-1,SATSGRVADTQY
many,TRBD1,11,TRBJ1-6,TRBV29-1,SALTGDNSPLH
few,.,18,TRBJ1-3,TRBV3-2,ASSHASGSLSSRSGNTIY
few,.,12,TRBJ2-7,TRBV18,ASSEAGGEYEQY
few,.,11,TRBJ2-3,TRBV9,ASSVYPTDTQY
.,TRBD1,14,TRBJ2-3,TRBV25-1,ASSATGTGNTDTQY
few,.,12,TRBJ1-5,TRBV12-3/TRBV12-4,ASSIGGQGQPQH
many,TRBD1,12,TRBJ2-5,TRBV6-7,ASNKDRGRETQY
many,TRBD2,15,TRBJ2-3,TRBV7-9,ASSPTRLAGVSDTQY
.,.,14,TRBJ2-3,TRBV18,ASSPFGGGYTDTQY
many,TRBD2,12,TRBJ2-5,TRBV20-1,SALAIGRGETQY
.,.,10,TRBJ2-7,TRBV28,ASSLVRYEQY
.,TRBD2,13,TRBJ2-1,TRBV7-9,ASSLTSGMFKGQF
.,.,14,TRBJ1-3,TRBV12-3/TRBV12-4,ASTPDSLVSGNTIY
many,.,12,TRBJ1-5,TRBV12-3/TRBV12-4,ASSPTGREQPQH
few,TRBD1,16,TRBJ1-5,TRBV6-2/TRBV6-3,ASSHALIQGARSQPQH
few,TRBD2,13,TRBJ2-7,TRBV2,ASNTPSGRKGEQY
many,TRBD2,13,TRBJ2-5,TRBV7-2,ASSRTSSSGGTQY
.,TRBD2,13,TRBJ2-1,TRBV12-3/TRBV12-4,ASNLAGGPTNEQF
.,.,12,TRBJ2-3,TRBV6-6,ASRESGSTDTQY
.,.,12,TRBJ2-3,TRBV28,ASSPGGHTDTQY
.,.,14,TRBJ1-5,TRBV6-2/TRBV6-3,ASSYSSGTGNQPQH
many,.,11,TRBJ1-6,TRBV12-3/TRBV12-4,ASTLGANSPLH
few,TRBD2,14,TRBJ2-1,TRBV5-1,ASSWLKSGGRNEQF
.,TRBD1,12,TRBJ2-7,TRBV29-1,SVKPGQGFDEQY
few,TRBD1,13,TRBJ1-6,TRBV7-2,ASSTWDRENSPLH
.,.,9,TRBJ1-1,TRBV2,ASRIYTEAF
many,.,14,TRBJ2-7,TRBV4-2,ASSPGIAGFDSEQY
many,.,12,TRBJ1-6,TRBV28,ASTELQDHSPLH
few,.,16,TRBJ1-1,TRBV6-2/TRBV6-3,ATGENRVASWFDTEAF
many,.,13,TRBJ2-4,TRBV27,ASSKYRDSKVIQY
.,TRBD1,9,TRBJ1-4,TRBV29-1,SVTGGGKLF
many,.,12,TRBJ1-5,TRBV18,ASSSDISNQPQH
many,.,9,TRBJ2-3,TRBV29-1,SSRGTDTQY
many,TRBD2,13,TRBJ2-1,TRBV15,ATSRGGGTYNEQF
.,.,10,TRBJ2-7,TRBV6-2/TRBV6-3,ASVGRYYEQY
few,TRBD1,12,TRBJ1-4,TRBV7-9,ASSPGQGEEKLF
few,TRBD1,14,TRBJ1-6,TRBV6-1,ASRQGQGVIRSPLH
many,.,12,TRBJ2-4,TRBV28,ASSLGRVKNIQY
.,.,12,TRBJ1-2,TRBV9,ASSGSNLNYGYT
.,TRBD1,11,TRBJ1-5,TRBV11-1,ASSSTGVQPQH
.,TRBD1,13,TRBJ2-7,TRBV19,ASSIWAGGDYEQY
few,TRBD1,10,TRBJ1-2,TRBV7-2,ASSIGQGRYT
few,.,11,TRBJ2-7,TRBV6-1,ASSEWGFYEQY
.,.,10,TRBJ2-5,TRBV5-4,ASSGTAETQY
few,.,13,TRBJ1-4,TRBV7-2,ASSSPTGRIEKLF
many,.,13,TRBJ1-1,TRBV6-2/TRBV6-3,ASSLEGTWNTEAF
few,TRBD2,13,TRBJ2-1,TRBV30,AWSVLAGAYNEQF
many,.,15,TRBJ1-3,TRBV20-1,SAREQGRPAGGNTIY
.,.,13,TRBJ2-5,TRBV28,ASSFLGRTQETQY
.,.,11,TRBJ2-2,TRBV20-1,SARDLNTGELF
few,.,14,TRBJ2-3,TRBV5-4,ASSFYTQGAADTQY
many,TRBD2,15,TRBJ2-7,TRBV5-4,ASSSGLAGGLPYEQY